This T cell receptor beta chain was found in a study of T-cell reconstitution after alpha-beta-depleted transplantation in children. Preparation of the TCRbeta library involved a method that used unique molecular identifiers. TCRdb ran MiXCR on the PCR reads and lists one entry per CDR3 protein. The sample lists about 610,000 distinct CDR3 sequences, 25% to 30% seen once, with just over 35% in the top ten. Concerning this clonotype itself: Its antigen is still unknown.

This CDR3 contains 14 residues. CDR1 is MNHEY and CDR2 is SVGEGT in the germline V gene. V was shortened by 4 bases and J by 8 bases, with 15 bases between the two germline ends. Study-wide findings and caveats: After transplant, at about two months, alpha-beta T cells were reportedly derived from several hundred expanded graft clones. Several patients had high TCRbeta diversity at day 60; it came from surviving recipient T cells and thymic progenitors. Newly made T cells mostly supplied T-cell counts and diversity one year after transplant.

The gene calls are TRBV6-2 or TRBV6-3 and TRBJ2-1; TRBD1 is a possible D gene (6 bases). Sequenced material: PBMCs, taken before TCRalphabeta/CD19-depleted stem cell transplant. The receptor was isolated from a boy under two years old with Wiskott-Aldrich syndrome, due to receive a stem cell transplant. The CDR3 is CASSLTGNYDEQFF. The CDR3, as DNA: TGTGCCAGCAGTTTAACAGGGAATTACGATGAGCAGTTCTTC.